This T cell receptor beta chain came from a study of CD4 T cells in relation to SARS-CoV-2 and coronaviruses. Study at large: No peptide or an HIV-1 Nef peptide pool served as negative control.

This clone was picked up one time. Its specificity is not known. The data were produced by immunoSEQ multiplex PCR, yet TCRdb's version contains in-frame clones alone and is incomplete. The repertoire includes about 26,000 clones, more than 75% of them detected once, and around 9.3% sits in the top ten. Before the COVID-19 pandemic, during about 2010-2018, CD4+ T cells were taken from unexposed donors. Isolation of CD4+ T cells took place after nine to ten days in culture. Cells permitting, SARS-CoV-2 S/N and four cold-coronavirus spikes were tested on unexposed-donor CD4+ T cells. Each well had 2 million or so PBMCs in around 5% human AB serum with IL-2. Germline CDR1 SQVTM, CDR2 ANQGSEA. The CDR3 runs to 13 residues. V lost 0 bases and J 0 bases, leaving 5 bases between the germline ends.

This sequence joins TRBV29-1 and TRBJ1-1; no firm D call. The sequence was collected from a human donor in good health. Input material: CD4+ T cells from PBMCs, cultured in vitro. The CDR3 loop is CSVEEIMNTEAFF. The CDR3 DNA is TGCAGCGTTGAAGAGATAATGAACACTGAAGCTTTCTTT.